This TCR beta chain was identified during a study of T cells in Graves' hyperthyroidism and ophthalmopathy. Study-wide points: Researchers report that a 13 V-J model separated ophthalmopathy from stable hyperthyroidism. Median prediction lead before ophthalmopathy onset was around seven months with the model. Most thyroid clonotypes with frequency above 0.001 were detected in blood.

PBMCs were sourced from more than 9 ml fresh peripheral blood. This clonotype was recorded a few times. The target antigen is unknown. TCR beta CDR3 region amplification was performed from RNA transcripts. TCR CDR3 regions were first amplified by RT-PCR with HTBI primers. Each CDR3 protein is one row after TCRdb ran MiXCR on the multiplex PCR reads. The sample has 500,000 to 800,000 distinct CDR3 sequences, about 14% seen once. Germline V lookup: CDR1 SGHRS, CDR2 YFSETQ. With 4 bases removed from V and 2 bases from J, the gap between germline ends came to 14 bases. CDR3 length: 15 residues. Input material: blood. This TCR came from a woman between 45 and 65 years old with Graves' ophthalmopathy. The chain employs TRBV5-1 and TRBJ2-3, with TRBD1 as a possible D gene (6 bases). The CDR3 loop reads CASSINRVYTDTQYF. CDR3 nucleotides: TGCGCCAGCAGCATAAACAGGGTTTACACAGATACGCAGTATTTT.